Detailed here is one TCR beta chain. The target antigen is unknown. The protocol was immunoSEQ multiplex PCR, while the TCRdb copy is restricted to in-frame clones and leaves out a portion. The sample consists of tens of thousands of clones, over 85% of them appearing once. This record comes from a study of graft-versus-host responses after intestinal transplantation. Study-wide points: Early post-transplant HvG declines tracked with peak circulating GvH clone levels.

In germline, CDR1 is MGHRA, CDR2 YSYEKL. V was pared by 3 bases and J by 6 bases, with 7 bases of the junction left unmatched. The CDR3 has 14 amino acids. This specimen consisted of unstimulated CD8+ T cells sorted from spleen or lymph node cells, obtained before intestinal transplant. This sequence was found in a human donor who received an intestinal transplant. The rearrangement joins TRBV4-1 to TRBJ1-1; 7 bases fit TRBD1. Here the CDR3 reads CASSHDREVPEAFF. The CDR3 nucleotides read TGCGCCAGCAGCCACGACAGGGAAGTCCCTGAAGCTTTCTTT.